Presented here are 3 T cell receptor beta chains from one specimen sequenced in a study of shared clonotypes between healthy human individuals. TCRdb keeps only in-frame clones here, not all; method: immunoSEQ multiplex PCR. The repertoire has 950,000 to 1,100,000 clones, around 74% of them found once; the top ten carry 1.2% to 1.5%. Sequenced sample: memory CD4+ T cells sorted from blood. The subset was: CD45RA-negative fraction. The receptor source for this set is a man younger than 35 in good health.

About this clone itself: Other DNA sequences in the sample encode the same CDR3. The rearrangement uses TRBV18 and TRBJ1-1; D not resolved. V lost 4 bases, J lost 2 bases, and 8 bases lay in between. In germline, CDR1 is KGHSH, CDR2 LQKENI. This CDR3 has 13 residues. The CDR3 region is CASSLEENTEAFF. The CDR3 bases are TGTGCCAGCTCACTCGAGGAAAACACTGAAGCTTTCTTT. The variable domain in full, with the rest retrieved from reference TRBV18 and TRBJ1-1, is NAGVMQNPRHLVRRRGQEARLRCSPMKGHSHVYWYRQLPEEGLKFMVYLQKENIIDESGMPKERFSAEFPKEGPSILRIQQVVRGDSAAYFCASSLEENTEAFFGQGTRLTVV.

V and J are TRBV6-1 and TRBJ1-2; no clear D gene. CDR1 is MNHNS, CDR2 SASEGT, per germline. The CDR3 loop spans 13 amino acids. The V end was cut by 3 bases, the J end by 1 base, with 6 bases between. CDR3 sequence (DNA): TGTGCCAGCAGTGAGAGGATTAACTATGGCTACACCTTC. Residues: CASSERINYGYTF.

This rearrangement joins TRBV11-3 to TRBJ2-4, with D unresolved. Trimming pared 5 bases from V and 8 bases from J, leaving 16 bases between. Germline CDR1 is SGHNT and CDR2 is YENEEA. The CDR3 has 14 amino acids. The CDR3 protein is CASSLKLLRDIQYF. DNA for the CDR3: TGTGCCAGCAGCCTGAAACTCCTACGGGACATTCAGTACTTC.